Sequencing of this T cell receptor beta chain was carried out in a study of T cells in tuberculosis. Study-level background: The T cells targeted glucose monomycolate, a mycobacterial lipid, via CD1B. Points from the study as a whole: Some low-affinity tetramer-binding T cells may be absent from this sample.

Thawed, overnight-rested PBMC were stained with GMM-loaded CD1B tetramer, viability dye and anti-CD3, then sorted. CD1B tetramers were loaded with Rhodococcus equi-derived C32 glucose monomycolate. Before cryopreservation, the sorted PBMC lost their CD14-expressing monocytes. Sequencing of TCR-alpha and TCR-beta chains was unpaired. Some clones are missing from TCRdb's copy, which holds only in-frame ones; the method was immunoSEQ multiplex PCR. There are approximately 60,000 clones in the sample; about four fifths occur only once, and around 13% lies in the top ten. Sequenced material: CD1b-GMM tetramer-negative cells sorted from PBMCs. The receptor comes from an adult woman with latent tuberculosis.

CDR3 nucleotide sequence: TGCGCCAGCAGCCTCCGAGGGACTAGCGGGGGATTGAACACCGGGGAGCTGTTTTTT. Translating gives CASSLRGTSGGLNTGELFF. This chain uses TRBV4-1 with TRBJ2-2; 14 positions match TRBD2. The CDR3 totals 19 residues. J lost 1 base, V lost 4 bases, and 8 bases had no gene match. Germline CDR1 MGHRA, CDR2 YSYEKL.